The clone carrying this T cell receptor beta chain was counted once. This entry is derived from a study of blood T cell repertoires in COVID-19. The germline CDR1 and CDR2 sequences are MDHEN and SYDVKM. Trimming removed 5 bases at V and 7 bases at J, with 12 bases between. CDR3 length: 13 residues. Sequencing was performed with immunoSEQ multiplex PCR; in TCRdb, only in-frame clones are kept and a portion is missing. The repertoire holds fewer than 350,000 clones, approximately 85% seen once, with around 1% in the top ten. Donors in Cohort 3 who had recovered were those with two negative PCRs, healthcare professional clearance, or resolution of their symptoms.

The sample taken for sequencing was PBMCs or T cells enriched from blood (not recorded which). The J gene is TRBJ1-5, the V gene TRBV28; TRBD1 is a possible D gene (6 bases). This sequence was found in a woman in her twenties or thirties who had recovered from COVID-19. The CDR3 sequence is CASSQGTGQPQHF. CDR3 DNA: TGTGCCAGCAGTCAGGGGACGGGACAGCCCCAGCATTTT. Variable domain in full (rest from reference TRBV28 and TRBJ1-5): DVKVTQSSRYLVKRTGEKVFLECVQDMDHENMFWYRQDPGLGLRLIYFSYDVKMKEKGDIPEGYSVSREKKERFSLILESASTNQTSMYLCASSQGTGQPQHFGDGTRLSIL.